The following is a TCR beta chain sequence with its context. Its antigen remains undetermined. No clone much larger than this one lies a single base away; base qualities are absent. The source of the sample is a study of beta chain features in type 1 diabetes (dated by TCRdb to the late 2010s). In the study overall: Mean age, gender distribution, total cell number and subset yield were not different between patients and healthy donors. A total of roughly 100 million sorted cells were examined across all samples, and RNA yield correlated strongly with the number of cells per subset. In the study, TCRB repertoires of sorted circulating CD4+ T cell subsets from recently diagnosed type 1 diabetes patients were compared with those of matched healthy donors. Whereas all 28 donors provided naive and central memory subsets, regulatory and stem cell-like memory subsets were isolated from just 8 patients and roughly eight healthy donors. Overall study results and their limits: Shorter templates might have been favored by PCR, but patient and control samples were amplified and corrected together, so both groups would have been affected equally by any skew. Because small numbers of individuals were included in the HLA sub-analyses, any influence of HLA type on TCRB rearrangement was left unresolved. In all four CD4+ subsets, TCRB CDR3 length was moderately but significantly shorter in type 1 diabetes patients. At VDJ recombination sites, type 1 diabetes patients had fewer insertions and more deleted nucleotides, which implies abnormalities in thymic rearrangement. Naive, central memory and regulatory TCRB repertoires appeared to be more alike among patients than among healthy donors. Because cDNA rather than genomic DNA was sequenced, highly expressing activated cells could have been over-represented, although no difference in activation and CD3 levels was found between groups.

The germline V gene specifies ENHRY as CDR1 and SYGVKD as CDR2. Including cysteine and phenylalanine, the CDR3 has 15 amino acids. The read is trimmed to its CDR3 DNA, 45 bases read in frame from base 1. Trimmed from V: 9 bases; trimmed from J: 2 bases; junction bases lacking a gene match: 12. The entire amount of isolated RNA was reverse transcribed using the High Capacity cDNA Reverse Transcription Kit, so the sequenced TCRB transcripts were expressed ones. Deep immunoSEQ sequencing was applied to naive, central memory and regulatory T cell samples, giving an average of about 3.7 million total reads per sample. Sorted cells were lysed in RLT buffer and RNA was extracted with DNase-treated RNeasy Micro or Mini kits, depending on cell number. To prevent cross-contamination, every cell subset was processed on its own, while patient and healthy donor samples were processed together. Using the immunoSEQ multiplex PCR, TCRB sequences were amplified from cDNA into 87-bp fragments spanning the CDR3 region. Sequencing of the amplicons was done on the Illumina HiSeq platform. Under the source paper's analysis protocol: Synthetic template baselines were used to correct PCR bias computationally, reads within Hamming distance 2 were collapsed together, and singletons that could not be merged were discarded. By aligning reads against IMGT, V, D and J genes, CDR3 length, and insertions or deletions at six rearrangement sites were assigned. Clonotype counts were normalized to sorted cell number within each subset before computing true diversity and Gini coefficients with the tcR R package. Repertoire sharing was quantified using the overlap coefficient calculated on TCRB nucleotide sequences. This immuneACCESS table, as held by TCRdb, lists in-frame sequences with V and J called but not all clones. Of the missing ones, under half trace to an unresolved V gene in checked studies; the others have no known cause. Clone size and the V and J calls come from that table; the DNA yielded D and trimming. Within this sample are 150,000 or so clones, with 9% to 10% of them counted one time only. The ten largest clones take up less than 0.85% of the sample.

Each donor gave one peripheral blood draw, averaging roughly 100 mL, which was collected into heparinised tubes. Using a panel that included CD45RO, CCR7, CD25, CD127, CD95 and CD27, naive, central memory, regulatory and stem cell-like memory CD4+ T cells were sorted on a BD FACSAria II. All sorted populations exceeded 95% purity. PBMCs were isolated right away by Lymphoprep density gradient centrifugation and were stained directly, without culture. So that batch effects would be minimized, each experiment stained and sorted samples in pairs, pairing one healthy donor with one patient. The sample comprised central memory CD4+ T cells from blood. The receptor chain draws on TRBV10-3 and TRBJ2-7; 8 central bases correspond to TRBD2. This clonotype originated in a woman between 40 and 55 years old in good health. The CDR3 in this case is CAITGGLNGPYEQYF. The DNA is TGTGCCATAACGGGGGGGCTGAATGGACCCTACGAGCAGTACTTC.